The next 24 T cell receptor beta chains were all read from a single sample in a study of regulatory and conventional T cells in RAG deficiency. The sorted conventional CD4+ T cells were CD25-low and CD127-high, with genomic DNA sequenced. Method: immunoSEQ multiplex PCR; TCRdb's copy keeps in-frame clones and lacks some. The sample contains 25,000 to 35,000 clones, over 90% of which appear only once. The same specimen was also included in a second study, on regulatory T cells. In that study: The primer mix had 52 TRBV and 13 TRBJ primers.

What was sequenced was CD25- CD4+ T cells sorted from blood. The origin of the receptors is a human donor in good health.

The chain uses TRBV5-1 and TRBJ1-6; TRBD1 agrees at 9 bases. CDR3 length: 15 residues. Germline CDR1 reads SGHRS; CDR2 reads YFSETQ. J was trimmed by 7 bases and V by 4 bases; bases with no gene match: 6. This chain's CDR3 is CASSPSDRGNSPLHF. The CDR3 nucleotides read TGCGCCAGCAGCCCATCGGACAGGGGCAATTCACCCCTCCACTTT.

CDR3 DNA: TGCGCCAGCAGCTCCAACATAAACAGGGGGCGAAACTCTGGAAACACCATATATTTT. It is translated as CASSSNINRGRNSGNTIYF. V and J are TRBV5-1 and TRBJ1-3; 9 bases map to TRBD1. This CDR3 has 19 residues. V lost 3 bases and J lost 0; bases outside the gene matches: 13. Germline-derived CDR1 and CDR2 are SGHRS and YFSETQ.

This chain links TRBV19 with TRBJ1-2; 8 bases are shared with TRBD1. The V segment lost 5 bases and the J segment 8 bases; nucleotides outside the gene matches: 10. Germline V gene sequence: CDR1 LNHDA, CDR2 SQIVND (reference sequence). This CDR3 comprises 14 residues. The CDR3 DNA sequence: TGTGCCAGTAGTCAACAGGGGGGAGCACTAGGCTACACCTTC. The encoded protein is CASSQQGGALGYTF.

This clone was recorded only once. The rearrangement links TRBV19 to TRBJ1-5; TRBD1 might be the D (5 bases). The V gene's germline CDR1 is LNHDA and CDR2 SQIVND (reference sequence). The CDR3 has 16 amino acids. V was cut by 3 bases and J by 0 bases, with 12 bases left in between. CDR3 loop: CASSIIRGDSNQPQHF. The DNA of the CDR3 is TGTGCCAGTAGTATTATAAGGGGCGATAGCAATCAGCCCCAGCATTTT.

In its sample, this clone was seen a few times. The V call is TRBV2, the J call TRBJ1-1; weak D call: TRBD1 (6 bases). This CDR3 is built from 15 residues. V lost 6 bases, J lost 4 bases, and 18 bases lay in between. Germline-derived CDR1 and CDR2 are SNHLY and FYNNEI. DNA of the CDR3: TGTGCCAGCAGCGGGGGGCAGGGCTTAAGCACTGAAGCTTTCTTT. It translates to CASSGGQGLSTEAFF.

In its sample, this clone was seen once. The rearrangement uses TRBV12-5 and TRBJ1-1, with 7 bases identical to TRBD1. The CDR3 contains 13 residues. The germline gives CDR1 LGHNT, CDR2 FRNRAP. J was trimmed by 4 bases and V by 6 bases; bases with no gene match: 5. The CDR3 nucleotides read TGTGCTAGTGGGACAGGGTGGAGCACTGAAGCTTTCTTT. Amino acids: CASGTGWSTEAFF.

For this clone: Mismatch with germline at one junction end may stem from a read error. In DNA form, the CDR3 reads TGTGCCAGTAGTCCGTCAACAGGGAAGGAGAATTCACCCCTCCCCTTT. Its protein is CASSPSTGKENSPLPF. This chain joins TRBV19 and TRBJ1-6, with a possible D match to TRBD1 (6 bases). Germline CDR1 LNHDA, CDR2 SQIVND (reference sequence). CDR3 length: 16 residues.

Note on this clone: At one of its ends the junction is not consistent with the germline gene, which may arise from a read error. Other DNA sequences in the same sample also yield this CDR3. The CDR3: CASSFRQGMNTEAFF. CDR3 DNA: TGCGCCAGTAGCTTCAGACAGGGAATGAACACTGAAGCTTTCTTT. The V call is TRBV19, the J call TRBJ1-1, with 7 bases aligning to TRBD1. Germline-derived CDR1 and CDR2 are LNHDA and SQIVND (reference sequence). The CDR3 is made up of 15 amino acids.

The count of this clone is one. The chain couples TRBV19 to TRBJ1-5; D ambiguous. Germline values: CDR1 LNHDA, CDR2 SQIVND (reference sequence). V lost 3 bases and J 0 bases, leaving 6 bases between the germline ends. CDR3 length: 14 residues. The CDR3 spells CASSILNSNQPQHF. In DNA form, the CDR3 reads TGTGCCAGTAGTATTCTAAATAGCAATCAGCCCCAGCATTTT.

The chain uses TRBV5-1 and TRBJ1-1; D unresolved. V dropped 0 bases and J dropped 6 bases, with 9 bases sitting between them. There are 13 residues in the CDR3. Looked up from germline, CDR1 is SGHRS and CDR2 is YFSETQ. CDR3 sequence (DNA): TGCGCCAGCAGCTTGGGTTTCTCGGCTGAAGCTTTCTTT. It yields the protein CASSLGFSAEAFF. Together with reference TRBV5-1 and TRBJ1-1, the CDR3 gives the full variable domain: KAGVTQTPRYLIKTRGQQVTLSCSPISGHRSVSWYQQTPGQGLQFLFEYFSETQRNKGNFPGRFSGRQFSNSRSEMNVSTLELGDSALYLCASSLGFSAEAFFGQGTRLTVV.

In its sample, this clone was seen once. V usage is TRBV7-9 and J usage is TRBJ2-7; a weak D match, TRBD2 (5 bases). Trimming shortened V by 8 bases and J by 0 bases, and 5 bases separated the two germline ends. This CDR3 has 11 amino acids. In germline, CDR1 is SEHNR, CDR2 FQNEAQ (reference sequence). In DNA form, the CDR3 reads TGTGCCAGCGGGAGCTCCTACGAGCAGTACTTC. The encoded protein is CASGSSYEQYF.

The chain has TRBV18 and TRBJ2-1, with 7 bases fitting TRBD2. This CDR3 comprises 15 residues. CDR1 and CDR2 (germline): KGHSH, LQKENI. The J segment lost 4 bases and the V segment lost 2 bases, leaving 5 bases of the junction unmatched. The CDR3 nucleotides are TGTGCCAGCTCACCAGGAGCGGGACCGTACAATGAGCAGTTCTTC. The encoded protein is CASSPGAGPYNEQFF. Full variable domain (rest looked up from reference TRBV18 and TRBJ2-1): NAGVMQNPRHLVRRRGQEARLRCSPMKGHSHVYWYRQLPEEGLKFMVYLQKENIIDESGMPKERFSAEFPKEGPSILRIQQVVRGDSAAYFCASSPGAGPYNEQFFGPGTRLTVL.

In its sample, this clone was seen once. This chain connects TRBV5-1 to TRBJ2-2, with TRBD1 identical over 7 bases. This CDR3 has 18 amino acids. Trimming took 0 bases from V and 4 from J; bases not matched to a gene: 12. The germline V gene encodes CDR1 SGHRS and CDR2 YFSETQ. DNA of the CDR3: TGCGCCAGCAGCTTGGAGACAGGGACCATCCTGGGCACCGGGGAGCTGTTTTTT. It specifies CASSLETGTILGTGELFF.

The chain has TRBV5-1 and TRBJ2-7, with TRBD2 as a possible D gene (5 bases). Per germline, CDR1 SGHRS and CDR2 YFSETQ. This CDR3 is 12 amino acids long. The V end was cut by 1 base, the J end by 6 bases, with 8 bases between. The CDR3 sequence is CASSLREGEQYF. In nucleotides, the CDR3 is TGCGCCAGCAGCTTGCGAGAGGGCGAGCAGTACTTC.

The chain carries TRBV5-1 and TRBJ1-5; 9 bases line up with TRBD1. Germline V gives CDR1 SGHRS, CDR2 YFSETQ. V was pared by 3 bases and J by 3 bases, with 4 bases of the junction left unmatched. The CDR3 spans 15 residues. The CDR3 loop reads CASSSTGGYNQPQHF. The DNA of the CDR3 is TGCGCCAGCAGCTCGACAGGGGGTTACAATCAGCCCCAGCATTTT.

This clone was seen a single time. The genes are TRBV11-2 and TRBJ1-1; possibly TRBD1 for D (5 bases). V was clipped by 8 bases and J by 4 bases, with 20 bases between them. The CDR3 contains 15 residues. Germline V gene data show CDR1 as SGHAT and CDR2 as FQNNGV. The CDR3 loop reads CASSAGMTRSTEAFF. As DNA, the CDR3 is TGTGCCAGCTCGGCAGGGATGACGAGGAGCACTGAAGCTTTCTTT.

J is TRBJ2-2 and V is TRBV5-3; D perhaps matches TRBD1 (6 bases). TRBV5-3 is an ORF, and what it does is uncertain. This CDR3 contains 16 residues. V was clipped by 6 bases and J by 3 bases, with 18 bases between them. The CDR3 spells CARNGIRGTDTGELFF. The CDR3 DNA reads as TGTGCCAGAAACGGTATCAGGGGAACGGACACCGGGGAGCTGTTTTTT.

The rearrangement uses TRBV18 and TRBJ1-5; D might be TRBD1 (6 bases). Germline CDR1 reads KGHSH; CDR2 reads LQKENI. Trimming left V 6 bases short and J 0 bases short, with 12 bases between. This CDR3 is 15 amino acids long. CDR3 coding DNA: TGTGCCAGCTCGCCCGGGACAAATAGCAATCAGCCCCAGCATTTT. This encodes CASSPGTNSNQPQHF.

The CDR3 DNA follows: TGTGCCAGCAGCCCTCCAGCCCAGGTGGGTCCCCACAATGAGCAGTTCTTC. As protein: CASSPPAQVGPHNEQFF. This chain joins TRBV21-1 and TRBJ2-1; the DNA was not used to check the table's D call, TRBD1. TRBV21-1 is listed as a pseudogene. The CDR3 loop spans 17 amino acids.

CDR3 coding DNA: TGTGCCTGGACTTTGACAGGGTACACTGAAGCTTTCTTT. Translated, it gives CAWTLTGYTEAFF. The gene calls are TRBV30 and TRBJ1-1; 7 positions match TRBD1. The CDR3 covers 13 residues. Per germline, CDR1 GTSNPN and CDR2 SVGIG (reference sequence). The trim removed 4 bases at V and 3 bases at J, leaving 5 bases unmatched.

V is TRBV27 and J is TRBJ2-7; TRBD2 agrees at 8 bases. Germline V lookup: CDR1 MNHEY, CDR2 SMNVEV (reference sequence). The CDR3 sequence is 16 residues long. After removal of 7 bases from V and 0 bases from J, the junction contained 11 bases not matched to a gene. This CDR3 reads CASTSRGGHSSYEQYF. The CDR3, as DNA: TGTGCCAGCACCTCACGGGGGGGACATAGCTCCTACGAGCAGTACTTC.

The chain has TRBV7-3 and TRBJ2-5; 8 bases map to TRBD2. The CDR3 length is 15 residues. From germline, CDR1 is SGHTA and CDR2 FQGTGA. V gave up 5 bases and J gave up 5 bases; unmatched junction bases: 10. In nucleotides, the CDR3 is TGTGCCAGCAGCACTCGGGGGGGCGCGAGTGAGACCCAGTACTTC. It is translated as CASSTRGGASETQYF.

The V call is TRBV29-1, the J call TRBJ1-1; D gene ambiguous. The CDR3 has 12 amino acids. CDR1 and CDR2 (germline): SQVTM, ANQGSEA. Trimming took off 6 bases at V and 5 bases at J, with 13 bases between the two ends. As DNA, the CDR3 is TGCAGCGTCTACAGCGGGCGGACTGAAGCTTTCTTT. This translates into CSVYSGRTEAFF.

The chain joins TRBV4-2 to TRBJ2-1; 11 bases align to TRBD2. The CDR3 covers 16 residues. Germline CDR1 is LGHNA and CDR2 is YNFKEQ. V gave up 6 bases and J gave up 3 bases; unmatched junction bases: 7. The chain's CDR3 is CASSHTGTSGYNEQFF. The CDR3 region has the DNA TGTGCCAGCAGTCATACCGGGACTAGCGGCTACAATGAGCAGTTCTTC.